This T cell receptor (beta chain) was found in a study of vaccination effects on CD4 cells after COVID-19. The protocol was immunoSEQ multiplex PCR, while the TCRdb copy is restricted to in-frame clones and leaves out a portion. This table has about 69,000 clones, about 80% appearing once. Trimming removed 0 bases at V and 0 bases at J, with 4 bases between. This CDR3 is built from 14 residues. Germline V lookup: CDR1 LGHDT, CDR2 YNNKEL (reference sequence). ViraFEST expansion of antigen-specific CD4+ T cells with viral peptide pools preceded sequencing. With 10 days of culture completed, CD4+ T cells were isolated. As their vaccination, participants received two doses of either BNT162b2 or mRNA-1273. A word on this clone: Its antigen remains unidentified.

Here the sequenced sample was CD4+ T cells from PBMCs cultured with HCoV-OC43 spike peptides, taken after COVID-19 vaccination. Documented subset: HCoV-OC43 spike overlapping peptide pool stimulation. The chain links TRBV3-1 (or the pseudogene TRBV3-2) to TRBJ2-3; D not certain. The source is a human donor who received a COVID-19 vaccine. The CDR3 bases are TGTGCCAGCAGCCAAGACAGTAGCACAGATACGCAGTATTTT. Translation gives CASSQDSSTDTQYF.